This is a list of T cell receptor beta chains from one sample in a study of shared clonotypes between healthy human individuals. The table came from immunoSEQ multiplex PCR; TCRdb's copy has only in-frame clones and leaves some out. The sample has about 2.1 million clones, 85% to 95% seen once. Material: naive CD8+ T cells from PBMCs. These receptors were collected from a man younger than 35 in good health. Some clones in this sample may be carry-over from other donors' samples. Each CDR3 is given with its conserved first and last residue. The D gene is left open where the match is weak. Not every row has a clone size; where given, it reads once, few, many or a size class.

v_gene	d_gene	abundance	j_gene	CDR3aa	CDR3nt
TRBV4-1	.	.	TRBJ2-3	CASSQGRITDTQYF	TGCGCCAGCAGCCAGGGGCGGATCACAGATACGCAGTATTTT
TRBV19	.	.	TRBJ2-1	CASSIRVPGGGEQFF	TGTGCCAGTAGTATCAGGGTTCCGGGAGGGGGCGAGCAGTTCTTC
TRBV7-9	.	.	TRBJ1-1	CASSLDGGNTEAFF	TGTGCCAGCAGCTTAGATGGGGGGAACACTGAAGCTTTCTTT
TRBV12-5	.	once	TRBJ2-1	CASGSSFPPFF	TGTGCTAGTGGTTCCAGCTTCCCGCCGTTCTTC
TRBV9	TRBD1	.	TRBJ2-7	CASSPTGHSEQYF	TGTGCCAGCAGCCCGACAGGGCATAGCGAGCAGTACTTC
TRBV27	.	once	TRBJ1-5	CASSLAAGLGNQPQHF	TGTGCCAGCAGCCTAGCGGCAGGGCTAGGCAATCAGCCCCAGCATTTT
TRBV10-3	.	.	TRBJ2-2	CAISESRQVAGELFF	TGTGCCATCAGTGAGTCGAGGCAGGTGGCCGGGGAGCTGTTTTTT
TRBV7-9	.	.	TRBJ1-2	CASSLESGPRLRGYTF	TGTGCCAGCAGCTTAGAGTCAGGTCCCCGCCTTCGAGGCTACACCTTC
TRBV7-8	TRBD1	.	TRBJ1-1	CASSLSTGGPDTEAFF	TGTGCCAGCAGCTTATCTACAGGGGGCCCGGACACTGAAGCTTTCTTT
TRBV6-1	TRBD1	.	TRBJ2-3	CASRQGITDTQYF	TGTGCCAGCAGACAGGGGATCACAGATACGCAGTATTTT
TRBV19	.	.	TRBJ2-7	CASSIGAEGAFYEQYF	TGTGCCAGTAGTATAGGGGCGGAGGGGGCCTTCTACGAGCAGTACTTC
TRBV10-2	TRBD2	.	TRBJ2-5	CASSRGGVETQYF	TGCGCCAGCAGCCGGGGGGGAGTAGAGACCCAGTACTTC
TRBV27	.	.	TRBJ2-3	CASAGTDTDTQYF	TGTGCCAGCGCCGGGACTGACACAGATACGCAGTATTTT
TRBV30	.	.	TRBJ2-7	CAWVEGPGYEQYF	TGTGCCTGGGTGGAGGGTCCGGGCTACGAGCAGTACTTC
TRBV11-3	.	.	TRBJ2-1	CASSYEGGEQFF	TGTGCCAGCAGCTACGAGGGGGGTGAGCAGTTCTTC
TRBV19	.	.	TRBJ1-1	CASSISGSPNTEAFF	TGTGCCAGTAGTATCTCTGGGTCCCCGAACACTGAAGCTTTCTTT
TRBV7-9	.	.	TRBJ1-2	CASSLGGLFGYTF	TGTGCCAGCAGCCTCGGGGGGCTGTTTGGCTACACCTTC
TRBV13	TRBD1	.	TRBJ2-7	CASSSGTGSEQYF	TGTGCCAGCAGCTCTGGGACAGGGAGCGAGCAGTACTTC
TRBV5-6	.	.	TRBJ1-2	CASSTGDDGGYTF	TGTGCCAGCAGTACCGGGGACGATGGGGGCTACACCTTC
TRBV2	.	.	TRBJ2-3	CASSGRKTTDTQYF	TGTGCCAGCAGTGGACGGAAGACCACAGATACGCAGTATTTT
TRBV7-2	.	.	TRBJ2-3	CASSLGSRELEDTQYF	TGTGCCAGCAGCTTAGGTTCACGGGAGCTGGAGGATACGCAGTATTTT
TRBV19	.	once	TRBJ1-5	CASTPGRGGQPQHF	TGTGCCAGTACCCCGGGTAGGGGCGGGCAGCCCCAGCATTTT
TRBV7-9	TRBD2	.	TRBJ2-7	CASSLEASGNHEQYF	TGTGCCAGCAGCTTAGAGGCTAGCGGGAACCACGAGCAGTACTTC
TRBV7-9	.	.	TRBJ2-1	CASSFPTSGTTYNEQFF	TGTGCCAGCAGCTTCCCGACCAGCGGGACAACCTACAATGAGCAGTTCTTC
TRBV5-4	.	.	TRBJ1-2	CASQRGGSYGYTF	TGTGCCAGCCAACGAGGGGGGTCCTATGGCTACACCTTC
TRBV5-1	.	.	TRBJ2-6	CASSLNDGIWANVLTF	TGCGCCAGCAGCTTAAACGACGGCATATGGGCCAACGTCCTGACTTTC
TRBV4-2	.	.	TRBJ1-6	CASSQDKGGGYNSPLHF	TGTGCCAGCAGCCAAGATAAAGGGGGGGGCTATAATTCACCCCTCCACTTT
TRBV19	.	.	TRBJ2-7	CASSTAGGYNAYEQYF	TGTGCCAGTAGTACGGCCGGTGGCTACAACGCCTACGAGCAGTACTTC
TRBV19	.	.	TRBJ1-1	CASSTWTLGAFF	TGTGCCAGTAGTACCTGGACATTAGGAGCTTTCTTT
TRBV9	TRBD1	.	TRBJ1-2	CASTPSGQGTYGYTF	TGTGCCAGCACCCCATCGGGACAGGGGACTTATGGCTACACCTTC
TRBV4-2	TRBD2	.	TRBJ2-7	CASSQGPAGGRNEQYF	TGTGCCAGCAGCCAAGGTCCAGCGGGGGGGCGGAACGAGCAGTACTTC
TRBV28	.	.	TRBJ2-1	CASSLYGRNHEQFF	TGTGCCAGCAGTTTATACGGCAGGAACCATGAGCAGTTCTTC
TRBV28	.	.	TRBJ2-7	CASSSLSLAATYEQYF	TGTGCCAGCAGTTCCCTGAGTCTTGCGGCTACCTACGAGCAGTACTTC
TRBV7-6	.	.	TRBJ1-1	CASSIDRIRQNTEAFF	TGTGCCAGCAGCATCGACAGGATTCGGCAGAACACTGAAGCTTTCTTT
TRBV19	TRBD2	.	TRBJ2-2	CAPRGDTGELFF	TGTGCCCCCCGGGGGGACACCGGGGAGCTGTTTTTT
TRBV7-9	.	.	TRBJ2-2	CASSFADTGELFF	TGTGCCAGCAGTTTCGCGGACACCGGGGAGCTGTTTTTT
TRBV7-9	.	once	TRBJ1-1	CASSRGTVNTEAFF	TGTGCCAGCAGCCGCGGGACGGTGAACACTGAAGCTTTCTTT
TRBV28	.	.	TRBJ2-7	CASSSGGNEQYF	TGTGCCAGCAGTTCGGGGGGCAACGAGCAGTACTTC
TRBV19	TRBD1	.	TRBJ1-5	CASGDRGNQPQHF	TGTGCCAGTGGGGACAGGGGCAATCAGCCCCAGCATTTT
TRBV27	TRBD1	.	TRBJ2-1	CASSSAGTGSYEQFF	TGTGCCAGCAGTTCAGCCGGGACAGGGAGCTATGAGCAGTTCTTC
TRBV6-6	.	once	TRBJ2-1	CASSYPPGNNEQFF	TGTGCCAGCAGTTACCCGCCCGGAAACAATGAGCAGTTCTTC
TRBV6-1	TRBD1	.	TRBJ2-7	CASSAGPGTGDYEQYF	TGTGCCAGCAGTGCTGGACCCGGGACAGGGGACTACGAGCAGTACTTC
TRBV7-2	TRBD1	.	TRBJ2-7	CASSSSPGQNYEQYF	TGTGCCAGCAGTTCCTCCCCGGGACAGAACTACGAGCAGTACTTC
TRBV28	.	once	TRBJ2-7	CASSFEGATMSYEQYF	TGTGCCAGCAGTTTCGAAGGGGCCACGATGTCCTACGAGCAGTACTTC